This TCR beta chain was sequenced in a study of T cells after yellow fever vaccination. Study conclusions and caveats: Abundant clonotypes from the bulk population could get into FACS-sorted repertoires as contaminants. The booster saw the reappearance of most primary-vaccination clones (roughly 97% CD4, roughly 90% CD8). Overall, a small share of clonotypes was seen in both CD4 and CD8 compartments.

CDR1 and CDR2 from the germline V gene are DFQATT and SNEGSKA (reference sequence). V trimming: 3 bases; J trimming: 3 bases; junction bases outside the gene matches: 4. This CDR3 has 13 amino acids. Notes on this clonotype: Its antigen is as yet unknown.

For TCR, cDNA came from 5'RACE template switching, which added a universal primer site and UMIs. From the 5' RACE reads, TCRdb called clonotypes with MiXCR, one entry per CDR3 protein. The sample contains roughly 400,000 distinct CDR3 sequences, roughly a sixth of which appear only once. The specimen comprised PBMCs, sampled before the yellow fever booster vaccination. The TCR sequence derives from a man aged 18 to 29 who received the YFV17D yellow fever vaccine. The rearrangement uses TRBV20-1 and TRBJ2-5; 7 bases match TRBD1. The CDR3 here is CSASYGTEETQYF. The CDR3 DNA is TGCAGTGCTAGTTACGGGACAGAAGAGACCCAGTACTTC.